These 26 T cell receptor beta chains originate from one sample sequenced in a study of T cell responses to AZD1222 COVID-19 vaccine. Here immunoSEQ multiplex PCR was the method, and the copy in TCRdb shows in-frame clones only, minus some. The top ten clones hold roughly 3.9% of a sample with around 110,000 clones, approximately 83% of them seen once. This specimen consisted of peripheral blood, obtained on day 0 of MenACWY control vaccination. The receptor set was obtained from an adult in good health.

This sequence joins TRBV30 and TRBJ1-3; 7 bases are shared with TRBD1. Germline CDR1 is GTSNPN and CDR2 is SVGIG (reference sequence). The CDR3 totals 15 residues. Losses at the gene ends were 3 bases for V and 3 bases for J; bases not matched to a gene: 8. Here the CDR3 DNA reads TGTGCCTGGAGCAGGGGGGCGACAATTGGAAACACCATATATTTT. It codes for CAWSRGATIGNTIYF.

The chain employs TRBV19 and TRBJ2-5; 9 bases line up with TRBD1. CDR3 length: 17 residues. CDR1 is LNHDA, CDR2 SQIVND, per germline (reference sequence). The V segment lost 0 bases and the J segment 7 bases; nucleotides outside the gene matches: 12. The CDR3 DNA reads as TGTGCCAGTAGTATAGATTCGGGACAGGGAATGAGGGCGACCCAGTACTTC. Residues: CASSIDSGQGMRATQYF.

A few counts support this clone. The chain employs TRBV12-3 or TRBV12-4 and TRBJ1-2; TRBD1 might be the D (5 bases). The CDR3 totals 12 residues. The V and J ends lost 4 bases and 2 bases respectively, with 5 bases between them. Here the CDR3 reads CASSSGNYGYTF. The CDR3 DNA is TGTGCCAGCAGTTCAGGGAACTATGGCTACACCTTC.

V usage is TRBV5-6 and J usage is TRBJ1-1; TRBD1 agrees at 9 bases. V trimming: 4 bases; J trimming: 4 bases; junction bases outside the gene matches: 2. The CDR3 length is 13 residues. The V gene's germline CDR1 is SGHDT and CDR2 YYEEEE. This chain's CDR3 is CASSQDRGTEAFF. CDR3 in DNA: TGTGCCAGCAGCCAGGACAGGGGCACTGAAGCTTTCTTT. The full variable domain, in which reference TRBV5-6 and TRBJ1-1 provide the parts outside the CDR3, is DAGVTQSPTHLIKTRGQQVTLRCSPKSGHDTVSWYQQALGQGPQFIFQYYEEEERQRGNFPDRFSGHQFPNYSSELNVNALLLGDSALYLCASSQDRGTEAFFGQGTRLTVV.

This chain joins TRBV4-1 and TRBJ1-3, with 8 positions matching TRBD1. Per germline, CDR1 MGHRA and CDR2 YSYEKL. V shed 3 bases and J 8 bases; nucleotides not matched to a gene: 6. The length of the CDR3 is 14 residues. CDR3 sequence (DNA): TGCGCCAGCAGCCACTACGACAGGGGAGACACCATATATTTT. Translated, it gives CASSHYDRGDTIYF.

The chain links TRBV28 to TRBJ2-7; D not certain. The CDR3 is 14 amino acids. Per germline, CDR1 MDHEN and CDR2 SYDVKM. V was shortened by 4 bases and J by 2 bases, with 12 bases between the two germline ends. The CDR3 DNA reads TGTGCCAGCAGTTACCTCTCAGGTACCTACGAGCAGTACTTC. It yields the protein CASSYLSGTYEQYF.

V and J are TRBV7-9 and TRBJ1-3; tentatively, D is TRBD1 (5 bases). The CDR3 has 14 amino acids. CDR1 is SEHNR and CDR2 is FQNEAQ in the germline V gene (reference sequence). Trimming stripped 5 bases from V and 0 bases from J, with 8 bases between. In DNA, the CDR3 is TGTGCCAGCAGCCGGCAGGGCTCTGGAAACACCATATATTTT. Translation gives CASSRQGSGNTIYF.

In DNA form, the CDR3 reads TGTGCCAGCACGGGCAGTTCTAATGAAAAACTGTTTTTT. Encoded protein: CASTGSSNEKLFF. The chain uses TRBV6-5 and TRBJ1-4; D uncertain. The germline V gene has CDR1 MNHEY and CDR2 SVGAGI. CDR3 length: 13 residues. Trimming pared 7 bases from V and 3 bases from J, leaving 9 bases between.

The CDR3, as DNA: TGTGCCAGCAGCAGGACAGGGACCACCTCTGGGGCCAACGTCCTGACTTTC. As protein: CASSRTGTTSGANVLTF. This chain uses TRBV7-2 with TRBJ2-6; 8 bases are shared with TRBD1. CDR3 length equals 17 residues. Germline loops: CDR1 SGHTA, CDR2 FQGNSA. The trim removed 5 bases at V and 0 bases at J, leaving 6 bases unmatched.

As regards this clone: Other DNA sequences in this sample translate to the same CDR3. The chain links TRBV5-1 to TRBJ2-3; D unresolved. CDR1 is SGHRS, CDR2 YFSETQ, per germline. Trimming cost V 0 bases and J 2 bases, with 10 bases left between them. CDR3 length equals 15 residues. CDR3 residues: CASSLVGRSTDTQYF. The DNA for the CDR3 is TGCGCCAGCAGCTTGGTGGGCAGATCCACAGATACGCAGTATTTT. Looking up the rest from reference TRBV5-1 and TRBJ2-3 gives the full variable domain: KAGVTQTPRYLIKTRGQQVTLSCSPISGHRSVSWYQQTPGQGLQFLFEYFSETQRNKGNFPGRFSGRQFSNSRSEMNVSTLELGDSALYLCASSLVGRSTDTQYFGPGTRLTVL.

The CDR3, as DNA: TGTGCCAGCAGGGACGACAGGGGGAAAGCTTTCTTT. As protein: CASRDDRGKAFF. V is TRBV2 and J is TRBJ1-1; TRBD1 matches 9 bases. With 6 bases clipped from V and 9 bases from J, the junction kept 5 bases outside the gene matches. Per germline, CDR1 SNHLY and CDR2 FYNNEI. This CDR3 is built from 12 residues.

The gene calls are TRBV24-1 and TRBJ2-7, with no clear D. V lost 3 bases and J lost 13, with 12 bases in between. This CDR3 is 11 amino acids long. Germline CDR1 reads KGHDR; CDR2 reads SFDVKD. The CDR3 DNA follows: TGTGCCACCAGTGATCCTACGGGCAGATACTTC. Protein sequence: CATSDPTGRYF.

This chain links TRBV6-2 or TRBV6-3 with TRBJ1-1, with TRBD1 matching 8 bases. V shed 2 bases and J 4 bases; nucleotides not matched to a gene: 9. This CDR3 comprises 16 residues. Looked up from germline, CDR1 is MNHEY and CDR2 is SVGEGT. The CDR3 reads CASSYMQGAVSTEAFF. For the CDR3, the DNA is TGTGCCAGCAGTTACATGCAGGGGGCTGTCAGCACTGAAGCTTTCTTT.

In this sample, this clone turned up once. This chain uses TRBV30 with TRBJ1-5; 10 bases match TRBD1. CDR1 is GTSNPN, CDR2 SVGIG, per germline (reference sequence). V shed 5 bases and J 4 bases; nucleotides not matched to a gene: 5. CDR3 length: 14 residues. The CDR3 protein is CAWGQGDLNQPQHF. The CDR3 DNA reads as TGTGCCTGGGGACAGGGGGACTTAAATCAGCCCCAGCATTTT.

The chain combines TRBV18 with TRBJ1-2, with 9 bases fitting TRBD1. This CDR3 region has 14 residues. Germline-derived CDR1 and CDR2 are KGHSH and LQKENI. With 3 bases clipped from V and 8 bases from J, the junction kept 7 bases outside the gene matches. The CDR3 DNA reads TGTGCCAGCTCACCGGGACAGGGAGAAGGGGGCTACACCTTC. Translating gives CASSPGQGEGGYTF. The complete variable domain, with remaining parts taken from reference TRBV18 and TRBJ1-2, reads NAGVMQNPRHLVRRRGQEARLRCSPMKGHSHVYWYRQLPEEGLKFMVYLQKENIIDESGMPKERFSAEFPKEGPSILRIQQVVRGDSAAYFCASSPGQGEGGYTFGSGTRLTVV.

Only a few counts were recorded for this clone. The rearrangement links TRBV28 to TRBJ2-6; perhaps TRBD1 as D (5 bases). The V gene lost 6 bases and the J gene lost 4 bases, with 13 bases spanning the gap. Germline V gene data show CDR1 as MDHEN and CDR2 as SYDVKM. The CDR3 is 15 amino acids. The CDR3 loop reads CASSSRGTGANVLTF. As DNA, the CDR3 is TGTGCCAGCAGCTCTAGGGGTACGGGGGCCAACGTCCTGACTTTC.

The CDR3 nucleotides are TGTGCCAGCAGCCAAGAAGGAGGGGCACCCTATGGCTACACCTTC. Translated: CASSQEGGAPYGYTF. The chain links TRBV3-1 (or the pseudogene TRBV3-2) to TRBJ1-2, with D maybe TRBD1 (5 bases). Germline CDR1 LGHDT, CDR2 YNNKEL (reference sequence). Trimming pared 0 bases from V and 4 bases from J, leaving 12 bases between. CDR3 length: 15 residues.

This sequence joins TRBV5-1 and TRBJ1-1; D is unclear. V was pared by 0 bases and J by 0 bases, with 6 bases between. This CDR3 has 14 residues. Germline V CDR1 and CDR2: SGHRS, YFSETQ. The CDR3 reads CASSLETMNTEAFF. DNA of the CDR3: TGCGCCAGCAGCTTGGAAACCATGAACACTGAAGCTTTCTTT.

The chain has TRBV7-2 and TRBJ1-2, with D maybe TRBD1 (6 bases). The CDR3 totals 14 residues. The germline V gene has CDR1 SGHTA and CDR2 FQGNSA. Trimming left V 1 base short and J 4 bases short, with 10 bases between. The CDR3 nucleotides read TGTGCCAGCAGCTTAGAGCCAGGGGTCTATGGCTACACCTTC. Protein sequence: CASSLEPGVYGYTF.

V usage is TRBV10-1 and J usage is TRBJ2-5; 7 nucleotides line up with TRBD1. The CDR3 contains 14 residues. V was pared by 4 bases and J by 9 bases, with 11 bases of the junction left unmatched. Germline V gives CDR1 WNHNN, CDR2 SYGVQD (reference sequence). DNA of the CDR3: TGCGCCAGCAGTGCTGGGGGACAGAACGAGGCCCAGTACTTC. Its translation is CASSAGGQNEAQYF.

This chain joins TRBV4-1 and TRBJ1-5, with D perhaps matching TRBD1 (5 bases). The CDR3 is 17 amino acids. The V gene's germline CDR1 is MGHRA and CDR2 YSYEKL. The V end lost 0 bases, the J end lost 4 bases, and 16 bases lay between the germline ends. The CDR3: CASSQDQGNGGNQPQHF. As DNA, the CDR3 is TGCGCCAGCAGCCAAGATCAGGGCAATGGAGGGAATCAGCCCCAGCATTTT.

This sequence joins TRBV30 and TRBJ2-3, with a possible D match to TRBD2 (6 bases). Germline loops: CDR1 GTSNPN, CDR2 SVGIG (reference sequence). V shed 2 bases and J shed 3 bases, with 15 bases lying between them. The CDR3 has 15 residues. CDR3 in DNA: TGTGCCTGGAGTAAGGCTGGCGGGGTTACAGATACGCAGTATTTT. It codes for CAWSKAGGVTDTQYF.

This chain joins TRBV28 and TRBJ1-5; 8 bases line up with TRBD1. After removal of 6 bases from V and 5 bases from J, the junction contained 21 bases not matched to a gene. The V gene's germline CDR1 is MDHEN and CDR2 SYDVKM. The CDR3 length is 19 residues. The CDR3 spells CASRATLGRDRYSHQPQHF. The CDR3 nucleotides read TGTGCCAGCAGAGCCACTCTCGGCCGGGACAGGTATTCGCATCAGCCCCAGCATTTT.

This chain connects TRBV2 to TRBJ1-2; no reliable D call. CDR3 length: 14 amino acids. CDR1 and CDR2 (germline): SNHLY, FYNNEI. The germline V and J ends were trimmed by 1 base and 3 bases, with 9 bases remaining between them. CDR3 residues: CASSEGFGDYGYTF. DNA of the CDR3: TGTGCCAGCAGTGAAGGGTTCGGGGACTATGGCTACACCTTC.

The rearrangement links TRBV27 to TRBJ1-6; the D gene is possibly TRBD1 (5 bases). The CDR3 extends over 15 amino acids. Germline CDR1 and CDR2: MNHEY and SMNVEV (reference sequence). Trimming removed 3 bases at V and 5 bases at J, with 11 bases between. CDR3 coding DNA: TGTGCCAGCAGTTTCGAGGGGCCTAATAATTCACCCCTCCACTTT. Its translation: CASSFEGPNNSPLHF.

The genes are TRBV7-2 and TRBJ1-4; D remains unclear. Germline CDR1 reads SGHTA; CDR2 reads FQGNSA. The CDR3 is 13 residues long. V lost 6 bases, J lost 8 bases, and 13 bases lay in between. The CDR3 DNA is TGTGCCAGCAGTTCTCGACCTCCGGAAAAACTGTTTTTT. It yields the protein CASSSRPPEKLFF.